This is a list of T cell receptor beta chains from one sample in a study of regulatory T cells in long-lasting Graves disease. TCRdb re-called the multiplex PCR reads through MiXCR, storing one row per CDR3 protein. The data show a few hundred thousand distinct CDR3 sequences, with about a sixth seen just once and 20% to 25% held by the top ten. The data were also submitted as part of a second study, on T cells in Graves' hyperthyroidism and ophthalmopathy.

The sequencing here drew on peripheral blood mononuclear cells (PBMCs), taken at new diagnosis, from a patient treated with antithyroid drugs. Receptors originate from a young woman with Graves disease. Each CDR3 is given with its conserved first and last residue. D genes are given only for firm matches. Size is omitted from some rows. Given values are once, few, many or a class for expanded clones.

V gene	J gene	clone size	D gene	CDR3 protein	CDR3 DNA
TRBV5-1	TRBJ1-1	many	TRBD1	CASSGGTERNTEAFF	TGCGCCAGCAGCGGAGGGACAGAGAGAAACACTGAAGCTTTCTTT
TRBV6-1	TRBJ1-2	few	-	CASTQGGFGYTF	TGTGCCAGCACTCAAGGGGGGTTTGGCTACACCTTC
TRBV28	TRBJ1-6	many	-	CASSLLRGNNSPLHF	TGTGCCAGCAGTTTACTGCGGGGGAATAATTCACCCCTCCACTTT
TRBV28	TRBJ2-3	many	-	CASSLASGDTQYF	TGTGCCAGCAGTTTGGCGTCGGGAGATACGCAGTATTTT
TRBV20-1	TRBJ2-7	many	TRBD2	CSAMGLAGEVQYF	TGCAGTGCTATGGGACTAGCGGGAGAAGTGCAGTACTTC
TRBV10-1	TRBJ2-2	-	TRBD2	CASSARLAGAGGELFF	TGCGCCAGCAGTGCGAGACTAGCGGGGGCGGGCGGGGAGCTGTTTTTT
TRBV5-6	TRBJ1-2	many	TRBD1	CASIVAGTGSIYGYTF	TGTGCCAGCATCGTGGCCGGGACAGGGTCAATCTATGGCTACACCTTC
TRBV9	TRBJ2-3	few	-	CASSVEAADTQYF	TGTGCCAGCAGCGTAGAAGCTGCAGATACGCAGTATTTT
TRBV20-1	TRBJ2-1	many	TRBD2	CSARLAGASYNEQFF	TGCAGTGCCAGACTAGCGGGAGCCTCCTACAATGAGCAGTTCTTC
TRBV5-1	TRBJ1-1	many	TRBD1	CASSVPGQGSTEAFF	TGCGCCAGCAGCGTCCCGGGACAGGGTAGCACTGAAGCTTTCTTT
TRBV27	TRBJ1-2	many	-	CASSLAGTAYGYTF	TGTGCCAGCAGTCTCGCCGGGACGGCTTATGGCTACACCTTC
TRBV11-1	TRBJ2-7	many	-	CASSLTRTLDEQYF	TGTGCCAGCAGCTTAACTAGGACCCTCGACGAGCAGTACTTC
TRBV2	TRBJ2-7	many	-	CASSEGYEQYF	TGTGCCAGCAGTGAAGGGTACGAGCAGTACTTC
TRBV12-3/TRBV12-4	TRBJ2-2	many	-	CASSSLGTSNTGELFF	TGTGCCAGCAGTTCCTTGGGCACCTCGAACACCGGGGAGCTGTTTTTT
TRBV20-1	TRBJ1-1	many	-	CSARDRSRANTEAFF	TGCAGTGCTAGAGATCGAAGCCGGGCGAACACTGAAGCTTTCTTT
TRBV5-1	TRBJ2-1	-	TRBD2	CASSSQGTRDEQFF	TGCGCCAGCAGCAGCCAAGGGACTAGGGATGAGCAGTTCTTC